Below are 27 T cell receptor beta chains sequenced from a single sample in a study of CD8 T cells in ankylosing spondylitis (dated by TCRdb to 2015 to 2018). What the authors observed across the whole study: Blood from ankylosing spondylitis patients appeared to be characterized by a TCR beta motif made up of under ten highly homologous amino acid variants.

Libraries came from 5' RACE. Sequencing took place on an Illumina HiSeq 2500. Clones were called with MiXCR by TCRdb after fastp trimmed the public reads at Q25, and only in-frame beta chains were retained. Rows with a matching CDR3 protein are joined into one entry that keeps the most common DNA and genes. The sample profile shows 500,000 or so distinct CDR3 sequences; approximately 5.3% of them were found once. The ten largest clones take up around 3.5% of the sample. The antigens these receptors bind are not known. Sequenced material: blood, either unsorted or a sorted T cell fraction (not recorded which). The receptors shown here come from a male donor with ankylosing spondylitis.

The CDR3 spells CASSFGTYTEAFF. In nucleotides, the CDR3 is TGTGCCAGCAGTTTCGGCACCTACACTGAAGCTTTCTTT. The J gene is TRBJ1-1, the V gene TRBV28; D gene unclear. The germline V and J ends were trimmed by 3 bases and 3 bases, with 8 bases remaining between them. Per germline, CDR1 MDHEN and CDR2 SYDVKM. This CDR3 has 13 residues.

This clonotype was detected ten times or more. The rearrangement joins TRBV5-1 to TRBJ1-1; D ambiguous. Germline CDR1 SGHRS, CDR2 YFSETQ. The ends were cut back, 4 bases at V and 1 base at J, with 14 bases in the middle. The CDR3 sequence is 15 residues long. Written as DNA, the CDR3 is TGCGCCAGCAGCCTTGGACCAGGTGGGAACACTGAAGCTTTCTTT. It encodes CASSLGPGGNTEAFF.

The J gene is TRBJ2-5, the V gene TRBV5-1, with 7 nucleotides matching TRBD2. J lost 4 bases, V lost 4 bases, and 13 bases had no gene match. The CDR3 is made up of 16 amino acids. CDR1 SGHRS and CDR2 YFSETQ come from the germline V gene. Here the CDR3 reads CASSLTGTNFGETQYF. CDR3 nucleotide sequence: TGCGCCAGCAGCCTAACTGGGACTAACTTCGGAGAGACCCAGTACTTC.

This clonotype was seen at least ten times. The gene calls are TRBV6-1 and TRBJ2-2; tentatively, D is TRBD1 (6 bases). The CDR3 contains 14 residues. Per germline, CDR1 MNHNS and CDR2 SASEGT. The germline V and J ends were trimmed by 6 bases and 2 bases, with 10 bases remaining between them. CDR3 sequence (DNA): TGTGCCAGCAGAGGACAGCCTAACACCGGGGAGCTGTTTTTT. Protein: CASRGQPNTGELFF.

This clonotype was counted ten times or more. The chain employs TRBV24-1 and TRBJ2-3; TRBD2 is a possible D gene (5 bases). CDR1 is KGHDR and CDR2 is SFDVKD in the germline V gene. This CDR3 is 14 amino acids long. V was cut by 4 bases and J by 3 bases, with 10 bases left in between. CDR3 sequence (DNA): TGTGCCACCAGTGACCGACTATGGACAGATACGCAGTATTTT. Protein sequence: CATSDRLWTDTQYF.

CDR3 in amino acids: CASSFTGGTFGTGELFF. The CDR3 nucleotides read TGTGCCAGCAGTTTTACAGGGGGCACGTTCGGCACCGGGGAGCTGTTTTTT. The chain couples TRBV28 to TRBJ2-2; 9 bases map to TRBD1. The CDR3 extends over 17 amino acids. From germline, CDR1 is MDHEN and CDR2 SYDVKM. The trim removed 3 bases at V and 4 bases at J, leaving 9 bases unmatched.

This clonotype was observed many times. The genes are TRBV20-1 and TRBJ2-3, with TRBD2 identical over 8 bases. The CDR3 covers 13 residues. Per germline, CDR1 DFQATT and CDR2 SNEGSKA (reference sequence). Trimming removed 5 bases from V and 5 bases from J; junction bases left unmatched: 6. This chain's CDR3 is CSASGTSRDTQYF. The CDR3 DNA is TGCAGTGCTTCCGGGACTAGTCGAGATACGCAGTATTTT.

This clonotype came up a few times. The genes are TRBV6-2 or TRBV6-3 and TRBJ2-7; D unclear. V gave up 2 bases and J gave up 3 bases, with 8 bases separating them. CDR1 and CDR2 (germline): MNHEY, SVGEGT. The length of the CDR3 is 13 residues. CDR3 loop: CASSYRRNYEQYF. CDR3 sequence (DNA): TGTGCCAGCAGTTACCGCAGAAACTACGAGCAGTACTTC.

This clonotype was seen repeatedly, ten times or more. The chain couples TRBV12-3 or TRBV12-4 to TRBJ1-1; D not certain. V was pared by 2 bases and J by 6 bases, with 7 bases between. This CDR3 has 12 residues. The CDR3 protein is CASSLYTAEAFF. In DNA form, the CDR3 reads TGTGCCAGCAGTTTATACACAGCTGAAGCTTTCTTT.

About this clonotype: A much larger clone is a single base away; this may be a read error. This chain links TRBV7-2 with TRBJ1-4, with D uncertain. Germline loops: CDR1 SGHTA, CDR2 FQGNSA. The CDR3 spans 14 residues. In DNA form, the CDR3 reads TGTGCCCGCAGCTCCCACTGGGGTCGGGAAAAACTGTTTTTT. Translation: CARSSHWGREKLFF.

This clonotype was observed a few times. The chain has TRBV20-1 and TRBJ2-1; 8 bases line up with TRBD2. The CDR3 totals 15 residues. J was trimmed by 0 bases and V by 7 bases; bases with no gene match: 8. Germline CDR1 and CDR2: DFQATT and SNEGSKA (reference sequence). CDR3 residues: CSGLAGPSSYNEQFF. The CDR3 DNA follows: TGCAGTGGCCTAGCGGGTCCCAGCTCCTACAATGAGCAGTTCTTC.

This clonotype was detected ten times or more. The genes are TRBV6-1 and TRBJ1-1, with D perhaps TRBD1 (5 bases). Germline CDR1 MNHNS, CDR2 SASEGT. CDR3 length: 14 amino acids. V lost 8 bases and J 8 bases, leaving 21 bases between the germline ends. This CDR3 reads CASATSNRGHEAFF. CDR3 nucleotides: TGTGCCAGCGCCACCAGCAACCGGGGCCACGAAGCTTTCTTT.

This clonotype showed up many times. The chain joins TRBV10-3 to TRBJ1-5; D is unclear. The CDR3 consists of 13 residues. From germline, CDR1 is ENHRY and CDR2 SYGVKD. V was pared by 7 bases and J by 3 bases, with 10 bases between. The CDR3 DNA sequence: TGTGCCATCACTTCGGGTTTCAATCAGCCCCAGCATTTT. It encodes CAITSGFNQPQHF.

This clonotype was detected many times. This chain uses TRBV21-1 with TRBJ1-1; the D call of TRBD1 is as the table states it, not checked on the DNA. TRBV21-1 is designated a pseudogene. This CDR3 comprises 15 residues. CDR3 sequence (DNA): TGTGCCAGCAGCAAAGACGACAGCTTGAACACTGAAGCTTTCTTT. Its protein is CASSKDDSLNTEAFF.

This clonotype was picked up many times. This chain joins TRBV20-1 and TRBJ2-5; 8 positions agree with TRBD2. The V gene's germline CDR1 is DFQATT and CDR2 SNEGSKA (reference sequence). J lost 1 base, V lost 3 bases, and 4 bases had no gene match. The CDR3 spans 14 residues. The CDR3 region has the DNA TGCAGTGCTAGCCGGGGGGGGCGCCAAGAGACCCAGTACTTC. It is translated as CSASRGGRQETQYF.

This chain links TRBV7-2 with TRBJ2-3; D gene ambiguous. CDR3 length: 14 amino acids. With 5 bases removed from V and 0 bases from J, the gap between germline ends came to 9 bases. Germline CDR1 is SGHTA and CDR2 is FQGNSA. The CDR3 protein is CASSRKVSTDTQYF. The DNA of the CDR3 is TGTGCCAGCAGCAGAAAGGTTAGCACAGATACGCAGTATTTT. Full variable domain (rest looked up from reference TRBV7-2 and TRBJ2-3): GAGVSQSPSNKVTEKGKDVELRCDPISGHTALYWYRQSLGQGLEFLIYFQGNSAPDKSGLPSDRFSAERTGGSVSTLTIQRTQQEDSAVYLCASSRKVSTDTQYFGPGTRLTVL.

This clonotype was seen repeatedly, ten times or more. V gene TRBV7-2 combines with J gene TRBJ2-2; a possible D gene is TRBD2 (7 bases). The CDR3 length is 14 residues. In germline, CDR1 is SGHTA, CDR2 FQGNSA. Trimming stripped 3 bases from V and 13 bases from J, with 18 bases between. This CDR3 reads CASSFGPGGPRLFF. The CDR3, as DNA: TGTGCCAGCAGCTTCGGACCGGGGGGCCCCCGGCTGTTTTTT.

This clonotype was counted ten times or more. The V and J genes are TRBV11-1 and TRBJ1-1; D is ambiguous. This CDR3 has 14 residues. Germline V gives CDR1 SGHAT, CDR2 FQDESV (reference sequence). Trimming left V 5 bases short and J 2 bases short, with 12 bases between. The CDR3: CASSNRRRNTEAFF. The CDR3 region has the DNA TGTGCCAGCAGCAACCGTAGGCGAAACACTGAAGCTTTCTTT. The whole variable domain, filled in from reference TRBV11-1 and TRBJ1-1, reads EAEVAQSPRYKITEKSQAVAFWCDPISGHATLYWYRQILGQGPELLVQFQDESVVDDSQLPKDRFSAERLKGVDSTLKIQPAELGDSAMYLCASSNRRRNTEAFFGQGTRLTVV.

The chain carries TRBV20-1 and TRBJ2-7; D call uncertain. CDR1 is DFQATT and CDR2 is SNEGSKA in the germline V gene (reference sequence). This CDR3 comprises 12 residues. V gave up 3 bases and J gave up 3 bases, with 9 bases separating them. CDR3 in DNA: TGCAGTGCTAGTCAGGCCCTCTACGAGCAGTACTTC. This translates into CSASQALYEQYF.

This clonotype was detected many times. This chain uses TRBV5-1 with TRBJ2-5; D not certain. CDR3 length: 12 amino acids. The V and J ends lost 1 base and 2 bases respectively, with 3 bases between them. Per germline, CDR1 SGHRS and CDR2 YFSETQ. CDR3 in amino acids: CASSLRQETQYF. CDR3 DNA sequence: TGCGCCAGCAGCTTGAGGCAAGAGACCCAGTACTTC.

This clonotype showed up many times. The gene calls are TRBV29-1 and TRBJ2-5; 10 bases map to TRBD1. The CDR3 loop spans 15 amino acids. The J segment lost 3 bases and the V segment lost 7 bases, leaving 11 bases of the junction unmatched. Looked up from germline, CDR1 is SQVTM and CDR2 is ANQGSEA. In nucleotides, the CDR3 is TGCAGCGCAGGGGCGCCGGGACAGGGGAAAGAGACCCAGTACTTC. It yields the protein CSAGAPGQGKETQYF.

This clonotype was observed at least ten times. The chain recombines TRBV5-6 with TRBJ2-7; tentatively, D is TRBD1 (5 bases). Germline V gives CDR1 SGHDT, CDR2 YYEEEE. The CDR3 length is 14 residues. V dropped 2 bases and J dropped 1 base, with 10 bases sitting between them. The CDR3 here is CASSFKGPSYEQYF. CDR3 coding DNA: TGTGCCAGCAGCTTTAAGGGGCCGTCCTACGAGCAGTACTTC.

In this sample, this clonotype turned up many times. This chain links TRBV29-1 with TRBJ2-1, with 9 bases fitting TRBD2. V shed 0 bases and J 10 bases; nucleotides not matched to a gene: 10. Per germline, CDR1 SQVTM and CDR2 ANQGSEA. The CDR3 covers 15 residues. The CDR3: CSVEDGVQRGDEQFF. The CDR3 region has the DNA TGCAGCGTTGAAGATGGGGTACAGCGGGGGGACGAGCAGTTCTTC.

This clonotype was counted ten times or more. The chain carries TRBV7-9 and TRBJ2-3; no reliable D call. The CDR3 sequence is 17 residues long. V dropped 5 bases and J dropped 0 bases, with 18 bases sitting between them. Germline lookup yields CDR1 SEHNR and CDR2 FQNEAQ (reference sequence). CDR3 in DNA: TGTGCCAGCAGCAATTTAAGACAAGCCTATAGCACAGATACGCAGTATTTT. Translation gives CASSNLRQAYSTDTQYF. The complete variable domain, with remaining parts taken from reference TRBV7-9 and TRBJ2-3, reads DTGVSQNPRHKITKRGQNVTFRCDPISEHNRLYWYRQTLGQGPEFLTYFQNEAQLEKSRLLSDRFSAERPKGSFSTLEIQRTEQGDSAMYLCASSNLRQAYSTDTQYFGPGTRLTVL.

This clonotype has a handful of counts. CDR3 coding DNA: TGTGCCAGCAGCCAGTGGGGAGGGGATTACGAGCAGTACTTC. Translating it yields CASSQWGGDYEQYF. The chain uses TRBV14 and TRBJ2-7, with 7 bases lining up with TRBD2. V shed 3 bases and J 4 bases; nucleotides not matched to a gene: 6. The CDR3 covers 14 residues. Germline CDR1 is SGHDN and CDR2 is FVKESK.

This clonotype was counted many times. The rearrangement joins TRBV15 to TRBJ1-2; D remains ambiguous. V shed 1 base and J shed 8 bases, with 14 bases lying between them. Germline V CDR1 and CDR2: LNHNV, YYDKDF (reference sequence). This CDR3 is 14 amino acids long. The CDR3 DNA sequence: TGTGCCACCAGCAGAGGGAAGGAACCTTACGGCTACACCTTC. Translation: CATSRGKEPYGYTF.

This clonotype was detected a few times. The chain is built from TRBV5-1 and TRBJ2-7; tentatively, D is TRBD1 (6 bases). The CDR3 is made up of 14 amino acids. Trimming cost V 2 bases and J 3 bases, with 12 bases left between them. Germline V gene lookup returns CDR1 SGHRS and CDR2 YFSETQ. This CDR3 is CASSLRQEDYEQYF. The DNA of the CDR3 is TGCGCCAGCAGCTTAAGACAGGAGGACTACGAGCAGTACTTC.